These T cell receptor beta chains were read from a single sample in a study of T cell clones after liver transplantation. Generated by immunoSEQ multiplex PCR, the TCRdb table keeps only in-frame clones and is missing some. This repertoire shows roughly 65,000 clones, about 91% found once; its top ten account for 0.8% to 1%. This specimen was CD4+ T cells from blood, taken approximately 27 months after liver transplant. These receptors all come from a human patient who received a liver transplant. Some T cells may have come from the graft donor. The CDR3 runs from the conserved cysteine through the conserved F or W. D genes are given only for firm matches. Where a row states a size, it is once, few, many or the class of an expanded clone; other rows omit it.

NA	TRBJ1-1	few	TRBV20-1	CSASYTEAFF	TGCAGTGCTAGTTACACTGAAGCTTTCTTT
TRBD2	TRBJ2-1	NA	TRBV27	CASSLSGMGGRAARNEQFF	TGTGCCAGCAGTTTATCGGGCATGGGCGGGAGGGCTGCTAGGAATGAGCAGTTCTTC
NA	TRBJ2-7	NA	TRBV19	CASSISHRSYEQYF	TGTGCCAGTAGTATCTCCCACCGATCCTACGAGCAGTACTTC
NA	TRBJ2-3	NA	TRBV5-6	CANYPNTARRHPDTQYF	TGTGCCAACTACCCAAACACCGCGAGGCGACACCCAGATACGCAGTATTTT
NA	TRBJ1-1	NA	TRBV7-8	CASSFTRTEAFF	TGTGCCAGCAGCTTCACAAGAACTGAAGCTTTCTTT
NA	TRBJ1-1	NA	TRBV28	CASSLATGNGVNTEAFF	TGTGCCAGCAGTTTAGCCACAGGAAACGGGGTAAACACTGAAGCTTTCTTT
TRBD1	TRBJ1-2	NA	TRBV5-4	CASSHDRGTYGYTF	TGTGCCAGCAGCCATGACAGGGGTACCTATGGCTACACCTTC
NA	TRBJ2-7	NA	TRBV11-2	CASSFIGEQYF	TGTGCCAGCAGCTTCATAGGCGAGCAGTACTTC
NA	TRBJ2-6	NA	TRBV6-6	CASSPRGSGANVLTF	TGTGCCAGCAGTCCCAGGGGCTCTGGGGCCAACGTCCTGACTTTC
TRBD2	TRBJ2-7	NA	TRBV6-1	CASSTHTSGYEQYF	TGTGCCAGCAGTACCCATACTAGCGGGTACGAGCAGTACTTC
NA	TRBJ1-1	NA	TRBV5-1	CASSLRGSDTEAFF	TGCGCCAGCAGCTTGAGGGGTTCGGACACTGAAGCTTTCTTT
NA	TRBJ2-1	NA	TRBV11-3	CASSLDRGYYNEQFF	TGTGCCAGCAGCTTAGATAGAGGGTACTACAATGAGCAGTTCTTC
TRBD1	TRBJ1-2	NA	TRBV18	CASSRSIAGQGQNYGYTF	TGTGCCAGCTCAAGAAGTATAGCGGGACAGGGCCAAAACTATGGCTACACCTTC
NA	TRBJ2-7	NA	TRBV11-2	CASSSRDGPYEQYF	TGTGCCAGCAGCTCCCGGGACGGGCCCTACGAGCAGTACTTC
NA	TRBJ1-1	NA	TRBV29-1	CSAYGQPNTEAFF	TGCAGCGCCTATGGACAGCCAAACACTGAAGCTTTCTTT
NA	TRBJ1-3	NA	TRBV10-2	CASSESTGNTIYF	TGCGCCAGCAGTGAGTCGACAGGAAACACCATATATTTT
NA	TRBJ1-2	NA	TRBV21-1	CASSKPWGDFYGYTF	TGTGCCAGCAGCAAACCGTGGGGCGATTTCTATGGCTACACCTTC